A single sample is the source of the 20 T cell receptor beta chains below, sequenced in a study of T cells expressing NK-cell markers. With the 5' RACE reads reprocessed, TCRdb shows one record per CDR3 protein and no DNA. Its listing shows around 260,000 distinct CDR3 sequences. The sequenced material came from blood T cells: a sorted CD56 or NKG2C T cell subset, CD4+ or CD8+ T cells, or bulk PBMC T cells (not recorded which). The source of these receptors is a woman aged 18 to 75 in good health.

The rearrangement joins TRBV7-9 to TRBJ2-7; TCRdb gives TRBD1 as the D gene, but with no DNA this cannot be confirmed. The CDR3 is 15 residues long. Germline lookup yields CDR1 SEHNR and CDR2 FQNEAQ (reference sequence). CDR3 region: CASSLYRGPPYEQYF.

The chain joins TRBV7-7 to TRBJ2-5; TCRdb lists TRBD2, though no DNA is available to test this call. The CDR3 contains 13 residues. Germline V CDR1 and CDR2: SSHAT, FNYEAQ (reference sequence). The CDR3 protein is CASGRLAGETQYF.

This chain links TRBV11-2 with TRBJ2-3; TCRdb's D call, TRBD1, is unchecked because there is no DNA. CDR1 is SGHAT and CDR2 is FQNNGV in the germline V gene. There are 15 residues in the CDR3. The CDR3 is CASPVGTGLRDTQYF.

This chain uses TRBV7-3 with TRBJ2-1. The CDR3 is 13 residues long. Germline V gene sequence: CDR1 SGHTA, CDR2 FQGTGA. CDR3 residues: CASSLTVGNEQFF.

The V gene is TRBV7-2, the J gene TRBJ2-5; TCRdb selects TRBD2, and the lack of DNA leaves this call unchecked. The CDR3 totals 17 residues. Germline loops: CDR1 SGHTA, CDR2 FQGNSA. CDR3 sequence: CASSLAPGLAGEETQYF.

The chain links TRBV6-1 to TRBJ2-7; as DNA is missing, the TRBD1 call by TCRdb cannot be tested. Germline V gene sequence: CDR1 MNHNS, CDR2 SASEGT. The CDR3 has 16 residues. The CDR3 loop is CASRDPPGQGSYEQYF.

The chain combines TRBV9 with TRBJ1-2. From germline, CDR1 is SGDLS and CDR2 YYNGEE. The CDR3 has 13 amino acids. CDR3: CASSHNEVRGYTF.

The chain combines TRBV27 with TRBJ1-2; lacking DNA, the TRBD1 call made by TCRdb goes unchecked. The CDR3 runs to 13 residues. CDR1 and CDR2 (germline): MNHEY, SMNVEV (reference sequence). Here the CDR3 reads CASSFEGRGGYTF.

This chain links TRBV5-1 with TRBJ2-7; TCRdb outputs TRBD1, but without DNA this stays unchecked. The CDR3 length is 16 residues. Germline values: CDR1 SGHRS, CDR2 YFSETQ. The CDR3 sequence: CASSLAAGPGSYEQYF.

CDR3 region: CASSLHRGGITEAFF. This chain joins TRBV12-3 or TRBV12-4 and TRBJ1-1; with no DNA, the TCRdb D assignment of TRBD1 cannot be verified. There are 15 residues in the CDR3.

The rearrangement joins TRBV18 to TRBJ2-2. The CDR3 runs 14 residues. In germline, CDR1 is KGHSH, CDR2 LQKENI. The CDR3 loop reads CASSSTGHTGELFF.

CDR3 sequence: CATSDWEGGPPYNEQFF. The rearrangement joins TRBV24-1 to TRBJ2-1; the TRBD2 assignment by TCRdb is unverifiable without DNA. Germline CDR1 and CDR2: KGHDR and SFDVKD. The CDR3 runs 17 residues.

The chain combines TRBV7-2 with TRBJ2-5; there is no DNA to check the TCRdb D call of TRBD1. Germline lookup yields CDR1 SGHTA and CDR2 FQGNSA. CDR3 size: 15 residues. The chain's CDR3 is CASSLGVRGLATQYF.

V is TRBV20-1 and J is TRBJ1-5. The CDR3 is made up of 12 amino acids. Germline lookup yields CDR1 DFQATT and CDR2 SNEGSKA (reference sequence). The CDR3 here is CSAEYSNQPQHF.

The CDR3 here is CSARDGGASGNTIYF. The V call is TRBV20-1, the J call TRBJ1-3. CDR3 length: 15 amino acids. Germline values: CDR1 DFQATT, CDR2 SNEGSKA (reference sequence).

The chain is built from TRBV6-1 and TRBJ1-2; TCRdb gives TRBD1 as the D gene, but with no DNA this cannot be confirmed. This CDR3 contains 15 residues. The V gene's germline CDR1 is MNHNS and CDR2 SASEGT. The CDR3 sequence: CASSRGTKGYYGYTF.

The rearrangement uses TRBV11-2 and TRBJ2-2. The CDR3 spans 15 residues. Germline V CDR1 and CDR2: SGHAT, FQNNGV. CDR3 residues: CASSFWAGTGGELFF.

This chain links TRBV5-4 with TRBJ1-1; TCRdb's D call, TRBD1, is unchecked because there is no DNA. CDR3 length equals 14 residues. The V gene's germline CDR1 is SGHNT and CDR2 YYREEE (reference sequence). The CDR3 loop reads CASSKGQENTEAFF.

This chain links TRBV28 with TRBJ1-1; TCRdb's D gene call, TRBD1, goes unchecked for lack of DNA. The length of the CDR3 is 15 residues. From germline, CDR1 is MDHEN and CDR2 SYDVKM. The CDR3 loop reads CASSLSTGTRTEAFF.

The CDR3 spells CASSQDYTSGRGEQYF. The chain uses TRBV14 and TRBJ2-7; TCRdb outputs TRBD2, but without DNA this stays unchecked. This CDR3 comprises 16 residues. The germline CDR1 and CDR2 sequences are SGHDN and FVKESK.